This TCR beta chain originates from a study of cytomegalovirus exposure and HLA in healthy donors. Study conclusions and caveats: About 87% or about 30% of the time was how often most TCR beta V segments were productive, according to an earlier analysis. There were 164 TCR beta chains listed as cytomegalovirus-associated. A later analysis found most CMV-associated TCR beta chains apparently HLA-restricted.

Primers for the PCR totalled 60 Vbeta and 13 Jbeta. The repertoire was sequenced with immunoSEQ multiplex PCR; TCRdb's copy has only in-frame clones and lacks some. The sample holds tens of thousands of clones, more than 75% seen once. The germline V gene has CDR1 MRHNA and CDR2 SNTAGT. This CDR3 has 17 amino acids. J lost 0 bases, V lost 4 bases, and 2 bases had no gene match. This clone was seen once. What it recognizes is unknown. The source of this sequence is a man aged 25-40 years in good health and CMV-seropositive. This chain connects TRBV6-4 to TRBJ2-6, with 11 nucleotides matching TRBD1. The sample comprised PBMCs. The CDR3 reads CASSAGTGGSGANVLTF. The CDR3 region has the DNA TGTGCCAGCAGTGCAGGGACAGGGGGCTCTGGGGCCAACGTCCTGACTTTC.